This T cell receptor (beta chain) was identified in a study of cytomegalovirus exposure and HLA in healthy donors. General study findings and limits: Common viral pathogens (according to a later analysis) appeared linked to several of the most significant clusters. Earlier results showed most TCR beta V segments being productive about 87% or about 30% of the time.

The PCR had 60 Vbeta and 13 Jbeta primers. The repertoire was sequenced with immunoSEQ multiplex PCR; TCRdb's copy has only in-frame clones and lacks some. This sample carries over 100,000 clones, roughly three quarters of them seen once, and the ten largest clones take 9.6%. The germline V gene encodes CDR1 MDHEN and CDR2 SYDVKM. The CDR3 has 14 residues. V was cut by 5 bases and J by 2 bases, with 10 bases left in between. Concerning this clone itself: Antigen specificity is unknown.

This chain connects TRBV28 to TRBJ1-5; D unresolved. The sequencing sample was made of PBMCs. This clonotype was sampled from a male donor in good health and CMV-seropositive. The CDR3 region is CASSLSSGNQPQHF. Written as DNA, the CDR3 is TGTGCCAGCAGTCTCTCCAGCGGCAATCAGCCCCAGCATTTT.